Included here is one TCR beta chain sequence, with context. Study processing details: Nucleated cell number was recorded as an estimate derived from reference gene primer amplification. Produced via immunoSEQ multiplex PCR; TCRdb's table is partial and in-frame only. That table gives V, J and clone size, and the DNA gave D and trimming. Altogether some 94,000 clones are present, about four fifths being singletons, with the ten largest covering less than 2%. CDR3 length equals 15 residues. Per germline, CDR1 SNHLY and CDR2 FYNNEI. V lost 5 bases and J lost 3, with 14 bases in between. This sample was included in a study of blood T cell repertoires in COVID-19. The wider study: The samples span acute and convalescent COVID-19 from the United States, Italy and Spain. Sources were T cells, B-cell-depleted T cells, or PBMCs; the material itself was cDNA or gDNA.

The V and J genes are TRBV2 and TRBJ1-5, with D perhaps TRBD1 (6 bases). What was sequenced was peripheral blood. The sequence was collected from an older man with active or convalescent COVID-19. CDR3 nucleotide sequence: TGTGCCAGCAGTCGAACGACAGGTCCCAATCAGCCCCAGCATTTT. Its translation is CASSRTTGPNQPQHF.